The 2 T cell receptor beta chains listed next were all sequenced from one sample in a study of T cell responses to AZD1222 COVID-19 vaccine. TCRdb's copy holds only in-frame clones and misses some; the assay was immunoSEQ multiplex PCR. There are about 140,000 clones in the sample; more than 70% occur only once, and around 5.1% lies in the top ten. This sample comprised peripheral blood, obtained 28 days after the second AZD1222 dose. The source of these receptors is an adult who received the AZD1222 COVID-19 vaccine.

The rearrangement uses TRBV18 and TRBJ1-2; perhaps TRBD1 as D (5 bases). Trimming took off 3 bases at V and 1 base at J, with 9 bases between the two ends. From germline, CDR1 is KGHSH and CDR2 LQKENI. This CDR3 is built from 14 residues. DNA of the CDR3: TGTGCCAGCTCACCCGGGGCAGATAACTATGGCTACACCTTC. This codes for CASSPGADNYGYTF.

A few counts support this clone. The chain links TRBV20-1 to TRBJ1-2, with D perhaps TRBD1 (5 bases). The CDR3 length is 13 residues. Germline V gives CDR1 DFQATT, CDR2 SNEGSKA (reference sequence). V was clipped by 3 bases and J by 5 bases, with 13 bases between them. CDR3 in DNA: TGCAGTGCTAGTCATGGGGGTTCATATGGCTACACCTTC. It is translated as CSASHGGSYGYTF.